This T cell receptor beta chain was captured in a study of CD8 T cells in ankylosing spondylitis. MiXCR was run by TCRdb on the 5' RACE reads, yielding one entry per CDR3 protein. The table includes about 130,000 distinct CDR3 sequences, approximately 9.7% detected once. V gave up 1 base and J gave up 9 bases, with 10 bases separating them. CDR1 LNHNV and CDR2 YYDKDF come from the germline V gene (reference sequence). The CDR3 sequence is 13 residues long. This clonotype was counted ten times or more. Its antigen remains unidentified. Notes on the study in general: Enrichment of disease-linked clones was reportedly significant in matched ankylosing spondylitis synovial fluid. Researchers report that disease-linked clones proved CD8+ and relatively rare in peripheral blood.

The sequenced material came from blood, either unsorted or a sorted T cell fraction (not recorded which). The chain recombines TRBV15 with TRBJ2-1, with D maybe TRBD2 (5 bases). The TCR was taken from a male donor with ankylosing spondylitis or in good health (not recorded which). CDR3 coding DNA: TGTGCCACCAGCAGAGGGACTGTTGGTGAGCAGTTCTTC. Protein sequence: CATSRGTVGEQFF.